These T cell receptor beta chains were read from a single sample in a study of blood T cell repertoires in COVID-19. The data were produced by immunoSEQ multiplex PCR, yet TCRdb's version contains in-frame clones alone and is incomplete. This table holds some 400,000 clones, roughly 80% found once. The sequenced sample was peripheral blood. These receptors were taken from a human donor with acute or convalescent COVID-19. The donor label of this sample is uncertain. The CDR3 runs from the conserved cysteine through the conserved F or W. The order of the fields is clone size, J gene, V gene, D gene, CDR3 protein, CDR3 DNA. The D gene is left open where the match is weak. Expanded clones get a size class; other rows say once, few or many, or leave the size out.

>-|TRBJ1-1|TRBV11-2|-
CASSLAAVTEAFF
TGTGCCAGCAGCTTAGCTGCGGTTACTGAAGCTTTCTTT
>-|TRBJ1-5|TRBV6-5|-
CASSRTTGSNQPQHF
TGTGCCAGCAGTCGGACGACAGGAAGCAATCAGCCCCAGCATTTT
>-|TRBJ1-1|TRBV28|-
CASSPAGNTEAFF
TGTGCCAGCAGTCCCGCGGGGAACACTGAAGCTTTCTTT
>once|TRBJ2-2|TRBV5-4|-
CASRAAAREALNTGELFF
TGTGCCAGCAGAGCCGCAGCGAGGGAAGCATTGAACACCGGGGAGCTGTTTTTT
>-|TRBJ1-5|TRBV12-3/TRBV12-4|-
CASSFSNQPQHF
TGTGCCAGCAGCTTTAGCAATCAGCCCCAGCATTTT
>-|TRBJ1-1|TRBV18|TRBD1
CASSPMTGRTEAFF
TGTGCCAGCTCACCCATGACAGGGAGGACTGAAGCTTTCTTT
>once|TRBJ1-3|TRBV30|-
CAWSVHRYSLSGNTIYF
TGTGCCTGGAGTGTACATCGATACAGCCTCTCTGGAAACACCATATATTTT
>-|TRBJ2-3|TRBV5-5|TRBD1
CASSLGDRGADTQYF
TGTGCCAGCAGCTTGGGGGACAGGGGTGCAGATACGCAGTATTTT
>-|TRBJ2-7|TRBV5-1|-
CASSPGESYEQYF
TGCGCCAGCAGCCCCGGGGAGTCCTACGAGCAGTACTTC
>-|TRBJ1-6|TRBV12-5|-
CASGFEVESYNSPLHF
TGTGCTAGTGGTTTTGAGGTAGAGTCCTATAATTCACCCCTCCACTTT
>-|TRBJ1-4|TRBV4-2|TRBD1
CASSHSGTENEKLFF
TGTGCCAGCAGCCATTCCGGGACAGAGAATGAAAAACTGTTTTTT
>-|TRBJ1-2|TRBV5-1|TRBD1
CASSPVLTGGGGYTF
TGCGCCAGCAGCCCCGTTCTGACAGGGGGTGGTGGCTACACCTTC
>-|TRBJ1-5|TRBV7-8|-
CASSLGSGGNQPQHF
TGTGCCAGCAGCTTAGGTTCAGGGGGCAATCAGCCCCAGCATTTT
>-|TRBJ2-5|TRBV7-6|TRBD2
CASSFDGLAGGQETQYF
TGTGCCAGCAGCTTCGACGGGCTAGCGGGAGGCCAAGAGACCCAGTACTTC
>-|TRBJ2-3|TRBV23-1|-
CASVRSAGGSTDTQYF
TGCGCCAGCGTACGGAGCGCCGGTGGGAGCACAGATACGCAGTATTTT
>-|TRBJ2-1|TRBV27|-
CASRNDRYYYNEQFF
TGTGCCAGCAGAAACGACAGGTACTACTACAATGAGCAGTTCTTC
>-|TRBJ2-1|TRBV15|-
CATSRDGMWAIF
TGTGCCACCAGCAGAGATGGTATGTGGGCGATCTTC
>-|TRBJ1-2|TRBV11-2|-
CASSWEGYGYTF
TGTGCCAGCAGCTGGGAGGGGTATGGCTACACCTTC
>-|TRBJ1-4|TRBV6-5|-
CASSFYRPNEKLFF
TGTGCCAGCAGTTTCTACAGGCCCAATGAAAAACTGTTTTTT
>-|TRBJ2-5|TRBV2|-
CASSDRGRETQYF
TGTGCCAGCAGTGATAGGGGAAGAGAGACCCAGTACTTC
>-|TRBJ1-1|TRBV18|-
CASSPRGLMNTEAFF
TGTGCCAGCTCACCAAGGGGCCTCATGAACACTGAAGCTTTCTTT
>once|TRBJ2-2|TRBV5-1|-
CASSLDLRFTNTGELFF
TGCGCCAGCAGCTTGGACCTGCGATTTACGAACACCGGGGAGCTGTTTTTT
>-|TRBJ2-7|TRBV11-2|-
CASSRAYEQYF
TGTGCCAGCAGCCGAGCTTACGAGCAGTACTTC
>-|TRBJ2-3|TRBV25-1|-
CASSELLSSGQQYF
TGTGCCAGCAGTGAATTACTAAGTTCGGGACAGCAGTATTTT